These 10 T cell receptor beta chains share one sample of origin, sequenced in a study of shared clonotypes between healthy human individuals. Terminally differentiated effector memory CD45RA+ cells were left out of the naive CD8 fraction, which was CD45RO-negative and positively selected for CCR7. Assay used: immunoSEQ multiplex PCR; TCRdb lists only in-frame clones, some missing. The table includes around 2,000,000 clones, about 95% detected once. The source material was naive CD8+ T cells sorted from blood. The receptor source for this set is a man between 18 and 29 years old in good health.

The J gene is TRBJ2-3, the V gene TRBV18, with D perhaps TRBD2 (5 bases). The V and J ends lost 0 bases and 0 bases respectively, with 10 bases between them. Germline CDR1 and CDR2: KGHSH and LQKENI. The CDR3 runs to 16 residues. The CDR3 bases are TGTGCCAGCTCACCACCGAAGAGGACTAGCACAGATACGCAGTATTTT. Translation: CASSPPKRTSTDTQYF.

V usage is TRBV28 and J usage is TRBJ2-3; 12 bases map to TRBD2. Germline CDR1 reads MDHEN; CDR2 reads SYDVKM. This CDR3 contains 19 residues. After removal of 3 bases from V and 4 bases from J, the junction contained 14 bases not matched to a gene. The CDR3 sequence is CASSLASSSGGAFADTQYF. CDR3 sequence (DNA): TGTGCCAGCAGTTTGGCGAGCTCTAGCGGGGGGGCGTTCGCAGATACGCAGTATTTT.

The V and J genes are TRBV11-2 and TRBJ2-1, with D hard to call. With 1 base removed from V and 0 bases from J, the gap between germline ends came to 7 bases. Germline V gene lookup returns CDR1 SGHAT and CDR2 FQNNGV. The CDR3 totals 15 residues. CDR3 nucleotide sequence: TGTGCCAGCAGCTTAGTGATTAGCTCCTACAATGAGCAGTTCTTC. Amino acids: CASSLVISSYNEQFF.

This chain links TRBV28 with TRBJ2-3; 8 bases line up with TRBD2. The germline V gene encodes CDR1 MDHEN and CDR2 SYDVKM. The CDR3 has 18 amino acids. V shed 2 bases and J 0 bases; nucleotides not matched to a gene: 10. The CDR3 DNA reads as TGTGCCAGCAGTTTAGGGCTAGCGGGTGAACTTAGCACAGATACGCAGTATTTT. Encoded protein: CASSLGLAGELSTDTQYF.

The CDR3 coding sequence is TGTGCCAGCAGTCCCGGGATACCCATCCTCTACGAGCAGTACTTC. Its translation: CASSPGIPILYEQYF. The rearrangement uses TRBV27 and TRBJ2-7, with TRBD2 as a possible D gene (5 bases). CDR3 length: 15 amino acids. CDR1 is MNHEY and CDR2 is SMNVEV in the germline V gene (reference sequence). Trimming shortened V by 5 bases and J by 3 bases, and 17 bases separated the two germline ends.

The rearrangement uses TRBV30 and TRBJ2-1, with 7 positions matching TRBD1. Germline V CDR1 and CDR2: GTSNPN, SVGIG (reference sequence). Unmatched junction bases numbered 4, after V lost 3 bases and J lost 2 bases. The CDR3 consists of 14 residues. In DNA form, the CDR3 reads TGTGCCTGGAGCCCGGGACAGACCTACAATGAGCAGTTCTTC. It encodes CAWSPGQTYNEQFF.

Comment on this clone: Other nucleotide sequences from this sample produce the same CDR3. V usage is TRBV5-4 and J usage is TRBJ1-2, with a tentative D call TRBD1 (5 bases). The CDR3 loop spans 12 amino acids. Germline loops: CDR1 SGHNT, CDR2 YYREEE (reference sequence). V was clipped by 2 bases and J by 4 bases, with 6 bases between them. Here the CDR3 DNA reads TGTGCCAGCAGCTTAGACAGCTATGGCTACACCTTC. It specifies CASSLDSYGYTF.

This chain uses TRBV7-6 with TRBJ2-5; 8 bases map to TRBD2. The DNA end favors TRBJ2-7, so the J call may be wrong. The CDR3 covers 13 residues. Germline CDR1 and CDR2: SGHVS and FNYEAQ. Here the CDR3 DNA reads TGTGCCAGCAGCTTGAGCGGGAGTTACGAGCAGTACTTC. This codes for CASSLSGSYEQYF.

The CDR3 coding sequence is TGTGCCAGCAGCCCTAGGACTAGCGGAGAAATGGGGACCCAGTACTTC. Translating gives CASSPRTSGEMGTQYF. The chain employs TRBV27 and TRBJ2-5; 10 bases line up with TRBD2. V lost 6 bases to trimming and J lost 7 bases; unmatched junction nucleotides: 14. From germline, CDR1 is MNHEY and CDR2 SMNVEV (reference sequence). CDR3 length: 16 residues.

The chain joins TRBV27 to TRBJ1-5; D is perhaps TRBD1 (5 bases). V was shortened by 8 bases and J by 2 bases, with 25 bases between the two germline ends. Germline values: CDR1 MNHEY, CDR2 SMNVEV (reference sequence). The CDR3 length is 18 residues. The CDR3 sequence: CASGKGDVGAFRNQPQHF. The DNA for the CDR3 is TGTGCCAGCGGAAAGGGTGACGTCGGGGCGTTTCGCAATCAGCCCCAGCATTTT.